This is a list of T cell receptor beta chains from one sample in a study of blood T cell repertoires in COVID-19. Assay: immunoSEQ multiplex PCR; the TCRdb copy retains only in-frame clones and omits some. This table has 130,000 to 150,000 clones, around nine tenths appearing once. Specimen: peripheral blood. All receptors come from a human donor in a cohort sampled during active COVID-19. Both conserved end residues are part of each CDR3. The D gene is left open where the match is weak. For some rows the clone size is stated as once, few or many, or as a class when expanded; others skip it.

J | size | D | V | DNA | CDR3
TRBJ2-3 | . | . | TRBV6-2/TRBV6-3 | TGTGCCAGCAGTAACGACAGATTCGCAGATACGCAGTATTTT | CASSNDRFADTQYF
TRBJ1-2 | . | . | TRBV19 | TGTGCCAGTCATCAGGGCACTAACTATGGCTACACCTTC | CASHQGTNYGYTF
TRBJ1-1 | . | . | TRBV11-2 | TGTGCCAGCAGCTTAGGTAAATTAACTGAAGCTTTCTTT | CASSLGKLTEAFF
TRBJ2-7 | . | TRBD2 | TRBV28 | TGTGCCAGCAGCCCTAGCGGGAGTTCCTACGAGCAGTACTTC | CASSPSGSSYEQYF
TRBJ2-7 | few | TRBD1 | TRBV3-1/TRBV3-2 | TGTGCCAGCAGCCAAAGACAGGGGGCATACGAGCAGTACTTC | CASSQRQGAYEQYF
TRBJ1-4 | once | TRBD1 | TRBV3-1/TRBV3-2 | TGTGCCAGCAGCCAAGCCGGGACAGGGAATGAAAAACTGTTTTTT | CASSQAGTGNEKLFF
TRBJ1-4 | . | TRBD1 | TRBV5-1 | TGCGCCAGCAGACTCCTGGGACAGAGGAATGAAAAACTGTTTTTT | CASRLLGQRNEKLFF
TRBJ2-3 | . | TRBD1 | TRBV6-2/TRBV6-3 | TGTGCCAGCAGTCGCGGGACAGGGTATAGGGATACGCAGTATTTT | CASSRGTGYRDTQYF
TRBJ1-1 | . | . | TRBV2 | TGTGCCAGCAGCGTACGGAGGACAGACCTGAACCAAGCTTTCTTT | CASSVRRTDLNQAFF
TRBJ2-7 | . | TRBD2 | TRBV7-6 | TGTGCCAGCAGCTCCGTAGCGGGAGAGACCTACGAGCAGTACTTC | CASSSVAGETYEQYF
TRBJ1-6 | few | . | TRBV7-9 | TGTGCCAGCAGCTTGGGACACGGATCTTCACCCCTCCACTTT | CASSLGHGSSPLHF
TRBJ2-3 | . | TRBD2 | TRBV23-1 | TGCGCCAGCAGTCAAGGGACTATAACCTCGGATACGCAGTATTTT | CASSQGTITSDTQYF
TRBJ1-2 | . | . | TRBV6-5 | TGTGCCAGCAGTTCCCTCCTAGGGGCCCCATGGTATGGCTACACCTTC | CASSSLLGAPWYGYTF
TRBJ1-5 | . | . | TRBV7-2 | TGTGCCAGCAGCTTACAGGGGAATTGGCAGCCCCAGCATTTT | CASSLQGNWQPQHF
TRBJ2-5 | . | TRBD1 | TRBV3-1/TRBV3-2 | TGTGCCAGCAGCCAAAACAGGGGTTGGGTGCCTAAAGAGACCCAGTACTTC | CASSQNRGWVPKETQYF
TRBJ1-1 | . | . | TRBV7-3 | TGTGCCAGCAGCTCCAGGGGGAACACTGAAGCTTTCTTT | CASSSRGNTEAFF
TRBJ1-1 | . | . | TRBV3-1/TRBV3-2 | TGTGCCAGCAGCCAGGCGGGCCTACGACCGGACTCTGAAGCTTTCTTT | CASSQAGLRPDSEAFF
TRBJ1-6 | . | . | TRBV19 | TGTGCCAGTAGTAGTGGTCGGATGCCAGGGGATAATTCACCCCTCCACTTT | CASSSGRMPGDNSPLHF
TRBJ1-1 | . | . | TRBV7-9 | TGTGCCAGCAGCTTAGAGCCGGGGGCTGAAGCTTTCTTT | CASSLEPGAEAFF
TRBJ2-1 | . | . | TRBV18 | TGTGCCAGCTCACCGTTGCGCGGGGCTGAGCAGTTCTTC | CASSPLRGAEQFF
TRBJ2-7 | . | . | TRBV28 | TGTGCCAGCAGGGACACAGGTCGCGACGAGCAGTACTTC | CASRDTGRDEQYF
TRBJ1-4 | . | . | TRBV5-1 | TGCGCCAGCAGCCCCTCCACAGGGAATTATGAAAAACTGTTTTTT | CASSPSTGNYEKLFF
TRBJ2-3 | . | . | TRBV7-9 | TGTGCCAGCAGCTTAGACGGGGGGCTAAGCACAGATACGCAGTATTTT | CASSLDGGLSTDTQYF
TRBJ2-7 | . | . | TRBV19 | TGTGCCAGTAGTGACCTTAGCCAACCCAACGAGCAGTACTTC | CASSDLSQPNEQYF
TRBJ2-2 | . | TRBD2 | TRBV7-2 | TGTGCCAGCAGCTCTACTAGCGGGGCGAACACCGGGGAGCTGTTTTTT | CASSSTSGANTGELFF
TRBJ1-2 | . | . | TRBV20-1 | TGCAGTGCTAGTGCCGCTGTGGGGGGGAGCTACACCTTC | CSASAAVGGSYTF
TRBJ2-7 | . | TRBD1 | TRBV25-1 | TGTGCCAGCAGTGAGCTGGGACAGGGGGCTGCCGAGCAGTACTTC | CASSELGQGAAEQYF